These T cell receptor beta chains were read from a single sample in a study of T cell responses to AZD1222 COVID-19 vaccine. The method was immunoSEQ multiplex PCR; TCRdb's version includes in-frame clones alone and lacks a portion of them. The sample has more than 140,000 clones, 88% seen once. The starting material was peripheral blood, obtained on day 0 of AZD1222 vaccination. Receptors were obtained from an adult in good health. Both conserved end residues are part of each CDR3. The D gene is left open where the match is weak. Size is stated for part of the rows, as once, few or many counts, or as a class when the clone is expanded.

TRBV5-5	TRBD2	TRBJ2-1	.	TGTGCCAGCAGCTCTCGACTAGCGGGTAACAATGAGCAGTTCTTC	CASSSRLAGNNEQFF
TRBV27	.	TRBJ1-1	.	TGTGCCAGCAGTTTATCGCAGACCCGGCCCGTAATGAACACTGAAGCTTTCTTT	CASSLSQTRPVMNTEAFF
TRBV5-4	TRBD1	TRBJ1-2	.	TGTGCCAGCAGCTCGGGACAGGGCCGGTATGGCTACACCTTC	CASSSGQGRYGYTF
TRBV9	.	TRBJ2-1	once	TGTGCCAGCAGCCCCGGAGGATTCAACTCCTACAATGAGCAGTTCTTC	CASSPGGFNSYNEQFF
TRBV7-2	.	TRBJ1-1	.	TGTGCCAGCAGCTTACTTTTCAGCTCTGAGAACACTGAAGCTTTCTTT	CASSLLFSSENTEAFF
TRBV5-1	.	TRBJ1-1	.	TGCGCCAGCAGCTTGGACGGTCGGAGCTTGAACACTGAAGCTTTCTTT	CASSLDGRSLNTEAFF
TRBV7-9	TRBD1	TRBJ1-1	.	TGTGCCAGCAGCTTAGTGGGGACAGCCGAAGCTTTCTTT	CASSLVGTAEAFF
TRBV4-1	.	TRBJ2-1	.	TGCGCCAGCACCCTCGAGACGGGAAGCTCCTACAATGAGCAGTTCTTC	CASTLETGSSYNEQFF
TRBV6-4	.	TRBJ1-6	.	TGTGCCAGCAGCCTACAGGGTGGCGATAATTCACCCCTCCACTTT	CASSLQGGDNSPLHF
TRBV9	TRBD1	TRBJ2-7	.	TGTGCCAGCAGCGTCAACCCAACAGGGGACGAGCAGTACTTC	CASSVNPTGDEQYF
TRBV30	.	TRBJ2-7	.	.	CAWGLGTGREYF
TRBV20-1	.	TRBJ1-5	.	TGCAGTGCTAGCTTTCGGGGGTCCCAGCATTTT	CSASFRGSQHF
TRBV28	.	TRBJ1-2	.	TGTGCCAGCAGTTTTAGCGCCCGGAGCTACACCTTC	CASSFSARSYTF
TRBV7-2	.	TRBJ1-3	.	TGTGCCAGCAGCTCCGAGACAGCCTTCTCTGGAAACACCATATATTTT	CASSSETAFSGNTIYF
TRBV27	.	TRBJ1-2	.	TGTGCCAGCAGTTTAGAGAAGTCAGGGAGATATGGCTACACCTTC	CASSLEKSGRYGYTF
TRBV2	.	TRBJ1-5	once	TGTGCCAGCCTACCAAGGCAGGGAGCCCAGCCCCAGCATTTT	CASLPRQGAQPQHF
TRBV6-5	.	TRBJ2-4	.	TGTGCCAGCAGTTACTCGATGGGGGGAAGAAACATTCAGTACTTC	CASSYSMGGRNIQYF
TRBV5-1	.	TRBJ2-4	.	TGCGCCAGCAGCTTACAGAATCGTCCGGAAAACATTCAGTACTTC	CASSLQNRPENIQYF
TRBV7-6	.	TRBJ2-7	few	TGTGCCAGCAGCTTAGGAGGGGTCGACTACGAGCAGTACTTC	CASSLGGVDYEQYF
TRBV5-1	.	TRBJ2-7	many	TGCGCCAGCAGCATCGAATCAGGGAACTACGAGCAGTACTTC	CASSIESGNYEQYF
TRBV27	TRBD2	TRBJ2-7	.	TGTGCCAGCAGTTTGGGACTAGCGGCCTACGAGCAGTACTTC	CASSLGLAAYEQYF
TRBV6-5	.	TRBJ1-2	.	TGTGCCAGCAGAATTACAGGAGGCGGCTACACCTTC	CASRITGGGYTF
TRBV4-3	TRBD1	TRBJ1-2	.	TGCGCCAGCAGCCAAGGGACAGGGGAGTATGGCTACACCTTC	CASSQGTGEYGYTF
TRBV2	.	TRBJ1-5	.	TGTGCCAGCAGGGCGGGGGGCAATCAGCCCCAGCATTTT	CASRAGGNQPQHF
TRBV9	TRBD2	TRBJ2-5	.	TGTGCCAGCAGCGTACGTGGGACTAGCGGGAGAGAGACCCAGTACTTC	CASSVRGTSGRETQYF
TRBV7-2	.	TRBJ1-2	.	TGTGCCAGCAGCCCCATGACCGCGGGGGGCGATTACACCTTC	CASSPMTAGGDYTF
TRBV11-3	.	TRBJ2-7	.	TGTGCCAGCAGCCCGCGCCTACAGGGCTCCTACGAGCAGTACTTC	CASSPRLQGSYEQYF
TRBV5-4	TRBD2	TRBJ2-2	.	TGTGCCAGCAGCCAGCGGGAGGCGGGTACCGGGGAGCTGTTTTTT	CASSQREAGTGELFF
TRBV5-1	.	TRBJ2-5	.	TGCGCCAGCAGCGCCTCACGAGGGACTCAAGAGACCCAGTACTTC	CASSASRGTQETQYF
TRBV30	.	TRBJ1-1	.	TGTGCCTGGAGTGTAAGGGGGAACACTGAAGCTTTCTTT	CAWSVRGNTEAFF
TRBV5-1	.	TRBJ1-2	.	TGCGCCAGCAGCTTGGTGGCAGACTATGGCTACACCTTC	CASSLVADYGYTF
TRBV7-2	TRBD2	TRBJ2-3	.	TGTGCCAGCAGTATACAGACTAGCGGGAGTGGGAATACGCAGTATTTT	CASSIQTSGSGNTQYF
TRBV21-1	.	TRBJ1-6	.	TGTGCCAGCAGCAAACAAGCAGGGGGCGCCCATAATTCACCCCTCCACTTT	CASSKQAGGAHNSPLHF
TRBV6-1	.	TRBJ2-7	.	TGTGCCAGCAGTGACGGCGAGCAGTACTTC	CASSDGEQYF
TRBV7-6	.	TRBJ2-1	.	TGTGCCAGCAGCTTAGACATAGCGGTCCACAATGAGCAGTTCTTC	CASSLDIAVHNEQFF
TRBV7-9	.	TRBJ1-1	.	TGTGCCAGCAGCTTAGGGGAGTGGACTGAAGCTTTCTTT	CASSLGEWTEAFF
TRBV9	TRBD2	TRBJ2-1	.	TGTGCCAGCAGCGCCGACAGGGGAGGGGTCCTAGCGGGAGTGGGTGAGCAGTTCTTC	CASSADRGGVLAGVGEQFF
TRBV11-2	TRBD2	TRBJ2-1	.	TGTGCCAGCAGCTTAACTAGCGGGTACAATGAGCAGTTCTTC	CASSLTSGYNEQFF
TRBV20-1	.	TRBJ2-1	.	TGCAGTGCTAGAGAAACCAATGAGCAGTTCTTC	CSARETNEQFF
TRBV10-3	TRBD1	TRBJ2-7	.	TGTGCCATCAGAGACAGGGGACTCTACGAGCAGTACTTC	CAIRDRGLYEQYF
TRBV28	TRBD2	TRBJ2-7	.	TGTGCCAGCAGCTCCCCGGGACTAATCTACGAGCAGTACTTC	CASSSPGLIYEQYF
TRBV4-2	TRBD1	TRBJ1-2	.	TGTGCCAGCAGCCTCCTCGGACAGGACTATGGCTACACCTTC	CASSLLGQDYGYTF
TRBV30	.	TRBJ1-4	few	TGTGCCTTTGAGGGGGATGTTAATGAAAAACTGTTTTTT	CAFEGDVNEKLFF
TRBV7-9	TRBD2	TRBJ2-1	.	TGTGCCAGCAGCCCAGCAGGATCCCTAGCGGGAGAGCGGTTCTTC	CASSPAGSLAGERFF
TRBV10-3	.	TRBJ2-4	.	TGTGCCATCGCAACAGTACTAGCCAAAAACATTCAGTACTTC	CAIATVLAKNIQYF
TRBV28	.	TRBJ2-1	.	TGTGCCAGCAGTCAGGGGTTGGCGGGAGACGAGTTCTTC	CASSQGLAGDEFF
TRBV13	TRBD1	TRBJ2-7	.	TGTGCCAGCAGCCTACAGGGGTCCTACGAGCAGTACTTC	CASSLQGSYEQYF
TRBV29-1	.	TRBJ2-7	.	TGCAGCGTTGTGGCGAAGGGGGGGTCCTACGAGCAGTACTTC	CSVVAKGGSYEQYF
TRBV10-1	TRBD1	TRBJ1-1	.	TGCGCCATGTCCTGGGACAGGGGGAACACTGAAGCTTTCTTT	CAMSWDRGNTEAFF
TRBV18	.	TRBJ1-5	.	TGTGCCAGCTCACCAACCGCGCCGGGGGCAGGGAATCAGCCCCAGCATTTT	CASSPTAPGAGNQPQHF
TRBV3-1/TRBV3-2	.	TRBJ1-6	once	TGTGCCAGCAGCCCGAATACAGGGAAGCATTCACCCCTCCACTTT	CASSPNTGKHSPLHF
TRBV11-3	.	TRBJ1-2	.	TGTGCCAGCAGCATACGACAGAACTATGGCTACACCTTC	CASSIRQNYGYTF
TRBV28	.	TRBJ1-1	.	TGTGCCAGCAGTCTGAGGGGGTCATGGACTGAAGCTTTCTTT	CASSLRGSWTEAFF
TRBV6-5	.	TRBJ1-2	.	TGTGCCAGCAGTTTCGCCGGTGGCTACACCTTC	CASSFAGGYTF
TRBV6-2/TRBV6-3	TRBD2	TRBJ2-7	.	TGTGCCAGCAGTTACCGGGGACTATCTATCTACGAGCAGTACTTC	CASSYRGLSIYEQYF
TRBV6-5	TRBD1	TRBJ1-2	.	TGTGCTGTAAGCCAGGGGGTTGGCTACACCTTC	CAVSQGVGYTF
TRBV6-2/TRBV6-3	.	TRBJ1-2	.	TGTGCCAGCAGTTACTCGGCGGGGAACTATGGCTACACCTTC	CASSYSAGNYGYTF
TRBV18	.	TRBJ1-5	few	TGTGCCAGCTCACGAGGGAGCAATCAGCCCCAGCATTTT	CASSRGSNQPQHF